Sequencing of this T cell receptor beta chain was carried out in a study of blood T cell repertoires in COVID-19. Methods used by the authors: Cell counts per sample came from amplifying reference gene primers. Libraries were prepared by immunoSEQ multiplex PCR; TCRdb keeps only in-frame clonotypes and omits some of them. The V and J calls and the clone size are those of that table, but D and trimming were determined from the DNA. This table has roughly 89,000 clones, 80% to 90% appearing once. Germline values: CDR1 DFQATT, CDR2 SNEGSKA (reference sequence). The V segment lost 5 bases and the J segment 5 bases; nucleotides outside the gene matches: 2. The CDR3 runs to 11 residues. This clone was detected once.

This receptor was obtained from an elderly woman with acute or convalescent COVID-19. The source material was peripheral blood. V usage is TRBV20-1 and J usage is TRBJ1-2; 7 positions agree with TRBD1. The CDR3 loop reads CSAGTDYGYTF. The CDR3 region has the DNA TGCAGTGCTGGGACAGATTATGGCTACACCTTC.